These 32 T cell receptor beta chains came from one sample sequenced in a study of T cell clonality in common variable immunodeficiency. TCRdb keeps only in-frame clones here, not all; method: immunoSEQ multiplex PCR. The sample is made up of about 35,000 clones, none counted only once. The sample consisted of peripheral blood mononuclear cells. The receptors stem from a person aged 18 to 70 in good health.

The table lists this clone with many counts. The read ends 3 residues early relative to the CDR3; the germline J gene fills the gap. This chain uses TRBV19 with TRBJ2-3; 8 nucleotides agree with TRBD1. This CDR3 has 15 residues. Germline CDR1 and CDR2: LNHDA and SQIVND (reference sequence). The J segment lost 7 bases and the V segment lost 8 bases, leaving 14 bases of the junction unmatched. CDR3 protein: CASSSRGTGMNTQYF. The DNA read from the CDR3 is TGTGCCAGTTCCTCGAGGGGGACAGGTATGAATACG. Full variable domain (outside the CDR3, taken from reference TRBV19 and TRBJ2-3): DGGITQSPKYLFRKEGQNVTLSCEQNLNHDAMYWYRQDPGQGLRLIYYSQIVNDFQKGDIAEGYSVSREKKESFPLTVTSAQKNPTAFYLCASSSRGTGMNTQYFGPGTRLTVL.

Ten or more counts support this clone. The observed sequence ends 3 residues before the CDR3 terminus, with the missing tail filled in from the germline J gene. This chain uses TRBV7-9 with TRBJ1-1; D is unclear. The germline V gene encodes CDR1 SEHNR and CDR2 FQNEAQ (reference sequence). Trimming shortened V by 4 bases and J by 4 bases, and 7 bases separated the two germline ends. The CDR3 extends over 12 amino acids. The sequenced CDR3 bases are TGTGCCAGCAGCTCGGGGTTCACTGAA. Its protein is CASSSGFTE. The whole CDR3 region reads CASSSGFTEAFF.

This clone appeared many times. The CDR3 bases that were read are TGTGCCAGTAGTAGTGTAGCGGGAGGAAAATACGAG. Its protein product is CASSSVAGGKYE. The entire CDR3 protein is CASSSVAGGKYEQYF. This chain connects TRBV19 to TRBJ2-7, with 10 bases lining up with TRBD2. The read terminates 3 residues ahead of where the CDR3 ends, so the germline J gene completes it. Germline lookup yields CDR1 LNHDA and CDR2 SQIVND (reference sequence). After removal of 4 bases from V and 4 bases from J, the junction contained 7 bases not matched to a gene. The CDR3 contains 15 residues.

This clone was detected ten times or more. The read falls 3 residues short of the CDR3 end, and the missing part is taken from the germline J gene. This chain links TRBV30 with TRBJ1-3; D possibly corresponds to TRBD1 (5 bases). CDR3 length: 16 amino acids. V dropped 2 bases and J dropped 0 bases, with 14 bases sitting between them. Per the germline V gene, CDR1 is GTSNPN and CDR2 is SVGIG (reference sequence). CDR3 DNA (partial): TGTGCCTGGAGTTCTGTGGACACCTTCTCTGGAAACACC. It encodes CAWSSVDTFSGNT. The full CDR3 is CAWSSVDTFSGNTIYF.

This clone was seen at least ten times. The DNA ends 3 residues before the CDR3 does, and the rest of the CDR3 is filled in from the germline J gene. The chain couples TRBV7-2 to TRBJ1-2, with a tentative D call TRBD1 (5 bases). The CDR3 spans 14 residues. Looked up from germline, CDR1 is SGHTA and CDR2 is FQGNSA. CDR3 DNA, as far as it was read: TGTGCCAGCAGCTTGGGGGGGGGAATTTACGGC. This encodes CASSLGGGIYG. The CDR3 in its entirety is CASSLGGGIYGYTF. The variable domain in full, with the rest retrieved from reference TRBV7-2 and TRBJ1-2, is GAGVSQSPSNKVTEKGKDVELRCDPISGHTALYWYRQSLGQGLEFLIYFQGNSAPDKSGLPSDRFSAERTGGSVSTLTIQRTQQEDSAVYLCASSLGGGIYGYTFGSGTRLTVV.

This clone has a count of ten or more. The read ends 3 residues shy of where the CDR3 ends; the end is completed using the germline J gene. V and J are TRBV4-1 and TRBJ2-1; TRBD2 is a possible D gene (7 bases). Germline V gene data show CDR1 as MGHRA and CDR2 as YSYEKL. This CDR3 has 15 amino acids. The V gene lost 4 bases and the J gene lost 6 bases, with 16 bases spanning the gap. The sequenced part of the CDR3 DNA is TGCGCCAGCAGCCGAGCTGCGGGGGCATGCAATGAG. Amino acids: CASSRAAGACNE. The whole CDR3 is CASSRAAGACNEQFF.

This clone was seen at least ten times. The read stops 3 residues short of the end of the CDR3; the missing end is completed from the germline J gene. The V call is TRBV6-2 or TRBV6-3, the J call TRBJ1-5; no clear D. Per the germline V gene, CDR1 is MNHEY and CDR2 is SVGEGT. The V gene lost 6 bases and the J gene lost 2 bases, with 8 bases spanning the gap. CDR3 length: 13 amino acids. The DNA read from the CDR3 is TGTGCCAGCAGGGACTTTGGCAATCAGCCC. This gives the protein CASRDFGNQP. The whole CDR3 is CASRDFGNQPQHF.

Many counts were recorded for this clone. CDR3 sequence: CASSPAGGYLGADTQYF. The sequenced part of the CDR3 DNA is TGCGCCAGCAGTCCCGCGGGGGGATACCTCGGGGCAGATACG. The chain carries TRBV5-1 and TRBJ2-3, with TRBD2 matching 8 bases. Read coverage stops 3 residues before the CDR3 terminus; the germline J gene supplies the remainder. CDR1 and CDR2 (germline): SGHRS, YFSETQ. The CDR3 spans 17 residues. The J segment lost 4 bases and the V segment lost 5 bases, leaving 15 bases of the junction unmatched.

This clone has at least ten counts. The CDR3 end is not reached by the read, which stops 3 residues before it; the germline J gene fills it in. This chain connects TRBV5-4 to TRBJ1-2, with TRBD1 as a possible D gene (6 bases). The CDR3 consists of 13 residues. Germline V CDR1 and CDR2: SGHNT, YYREEE (reference sequence). CDR3 DNA, as far as it was read: TGTGCCAGCAGCCTCGGGACACCCGACGGC. It codes for CASSLGTPDG. From start to end, the CDR3 is CASSLGTPDGYTF.

In this sample, this clone turned up many times. With the read ending 3 residues before the CDR3 end, the germline J gene is used to fill in that end. The rearrangement joins TRBV6-2 or TRBV6-3 to TRBJ2-1; 9 nucleotides align to TRBD1. This CDR3 spans 13 amino acids. Germline assignment: CDR1 MNHEY and CDR2 SVGEGT. The junction had 8 bases not matched to a gene; V was cut back by 9 bases and J by 8 bases. CDR3 sequence: CARTGTGLYEQFF. The sequenced CDR3 bases are TGTGCCAGAACCGGGACAGGGTTGTATGAG.

This clone was found many times. The CDR3 end falls 3 residues outside the read, so it is completed with the germline J gene. The rearrangement joins TRBV5-6 to TRBJ2-3; 9 bases fit TRBD2. This CDR3 comprises 15 residues. V lost 4 bases and J lost 4; bases outside the gene matches: 7. The germline CDR1 and CDR2 sequences are SGHDT and YYEEEE. The DNA read from the CDR3 is TGTGCCAGCAGCCCGCCGCCTAGCGGGGCAGATACG. This encodes CASSPPPSGADT. The CDR3 reads in full as CASSPPPSGADTQYF.

In this sample, this clone turned up many times. The read gets to within 3 residues of the CDR3 end, and the germline J gene fills in the rest. The chain is built from TRBV7-9 and TRBJ1-2; D perhaps matches TRBD1 (5 bases). This CDR3 contains 15 residues. Per germline, CDR1 SEHNR and CDR2 FQNEAQ (reference sequence). Between the trimmed V and J ends, which lost 1 base and 5 bases, there was a span of 14 bases. The CDR3 DNA, read in part, is TGTGCCAGCAGCTTAGAGGCAGGGATCCGGTATGGC. This gives the protein CASSLEAGIRYG. The full-length CDR3 reads as CASSLEAGIRYGYTF.

This clone was seen many times. The sequenced part of the CDR3 DNA is TGTGCCAGCAGTTGGGGCACGGAGAGAACTGAA. Translation: CASSWGTERTE. The whole CDR3 sequence reads CASSWGTERTEAFF. The chain combines TRBV12-3 or TRBV12-4 with TRBJ1-1; weak D call: TRBD1 (5 bases). The CDR3 end is not reached by the read, which stops 3 residues before it; the germline J gene fills it in. The CDR3 loop spans 14 amino acids. V lost 4 bases and J lost 5, with 14 bases in between.

This clone occurred a few times. The read ends 3 residues early relative to the CDR3; the germline J gene fills the gap. The chain couples TRBV7-2 to TRBJ1-1; no reliable D call. Germline lookup yields CDR1 SGHTA and CDR2 FQGNSA. V was pared by 1 base and J by 6 bases, with 12 bases between. CDR3 length: 14 residues. The CDR3 sequence is CASSLDAYLAEAFF. The CDR3 bases that were read are TGTGCCAGCAGCTTAGACGCGTATCTGGCTGAA.

This clone occurred many times. The observed sequence ends 3 residues before the CDR3 terminus, with the missing tail filled in from the germline J gene. V is TRBV6-2 or TRBV6-3 and J is TRBJ2-5; possible D gene TRBD1, 6 bases. The CDR3 is made up of 12 amino acids. Trimming cost V 8 bases and J 2 bases, with 9 bases left between them. CDR1 is MNHEY, CDR2 SVGEGT, per germline. CDR3 bases read: TGTGCCAGCCGGGACACTCAAGAGACC. It codes for CASRDTQET. The whole CDR3 reads CASRDTQETQYF.

This clone was observed at least ten times. The CDR3 end falls 3 residues outside the read, so it is completed with the germline J gene. J is TRBJ2-7 and V is TRBV30; D is possibly TRBD1 (6 bases). The CDR3 contains 13 residues. Trimming shortened V by 5 bases and J by 0 bases, and 11 bases separated the two germline ends. Germline values: CDR1 GTSNPN, CDR2 SVGIG (reference sequence). The CDR3 here is CAWYNRASYEQYF. Incomplete CDR3 DNA: TGTGCCTGGTACAACAGGGCCTCCTACGAG.

This clone was picked up many times. Coverage ceases 3 residues before the CDR3 finishes, and the germline J gene fills in the end. This sequence joins TRBV5-1 and TRBJ2-7; D not resolved. V lost 4 bases and J 3 bases, leaving 5 bases between the germline ends. The CDR3 extends over 11 amino acids. Germline V gene lookup returns CDR1 SGHRS and CDR2 YFSETQ. The CDR3 loop reads CASSQNYEQYF. The sequenced part of the CDR3 DNA is TGCGCCAGCAGCCAAAACTACGAG.

This clone was detected many times. The sequence runs out 3 residues before the end of the CDR3; the remainder is reconstructed from the germline J gene. This chain joins TRBV4-1 and TRBJ1-4, with 7 nucleotides matching TRBD1. Germline lookup yields CDR1 MGHRA and CDR2 YSYEKL. This CDR3 contains 17 residues. V gave up 1 base and J gave up 4 bases; unmatched junction bases: 9. CDR3 in amino acids: CASSQVSAGGFNEKLFF. CDR3 DNA (partial): TGCGCCAGCAGCCAAGTGTCGGCAGGGGGGTTTAATGAAAAA.

This clone came up many times. Partial CDR3 DNA: TGTGCCAGCAGAGGCACAGGGCCGGGCACCGGGGAG. It translates to CASRGTGPGTGE. The full CDR3 sequence reads CASRGTGPGTGELFF. The gene calls are TRBV2 and TRBJ2-2; D perhaps matches TRBD1 (6 bases). Coverage ceases 3 residues before the CDR3 finishes, and the germline J gene fills in the end. The V end lost 6 bases, the J end lost 4 bases, and 15 bases lay between the germline ends. The length of the CDR3 is 15 residues. The germline gives CDR1 SNHLY, CDR2 FYNNEI.

This clone has at least ten counts. The CDR3 end is not reached by the read, which stops 3 residues before it; the germline J gene fills it in. This chain connects TRBV20-1 to TRBJ2-1; no clear D. The CDR3 contains 17 residues. The germline V gene encodes CDR1 DFQATT and CDR2 SNEGSKA (reference sequence). V lost 0 bases and J lost 0, with 15 bases in between. The covered CDR3 bases are TGCAGTGCTAGAGATGGTAGCTTCGGCAGCTCCTACAATGAG. Translated: CSARDGSFGSSYNE. The full CDR3 reads CSARDGSFGSSYNEQFF.

This clone was detected many times. From the germline J gene comes the end of the CDR3, since the read stops 3 residues before it. The chain recombines TRBV10-3 with TRBJ1-1, with D maybe TRBD1 (5 bases). The CDR3 has 13 residues. Trimming stripped 4 bases from V and 5 bases from J, with 11 bases between. The V gene's germline CDR1 is ENHRY and CDR2 SYGVKD. The CDR3 loop is CAISAAGGTEAFF. The sequenced part of the CDR3 DNA is TGTGCCATCAGTGCAGCGGGGGGGACTGAA.

At least ten counts were recorded for this clone. The read stops 3 residues short of the end of the CDR3; the missing end is completed from the germline J gene. The genes are TRBV7-9 and TRBJ2-5; possibly TRBD1 for D (6 bases). This CDR3 is built from 15 residues. V lost 0 bases and J 3 bases, leaving 11 bases between the germline ends. CDR1 and CDR2 (germline): SEHNR, FQNEAQ (reference sequence). The CDR3 here is CASSLALSGEETQYF. CDR3 DNA (partial): TGTGCCAGCAGCTTAGCTTTATCAGGGGAAGAGACC.

This clone was recorded many times. The germline gene is not matched at one end of the junction; a read error may be the cause. The read is 3 residues too short to cover the CDR3 end, so that end is filled in from the germline J gene. The genes are TRBV4-2 and TRBJ2-3, with D perhaps matching TRBD2 (6 bases). This CDR3 has 17 amino acids. Germline CDR1 reads LGHNA; CDR2 reads YNFKEQ. The CDR3 loop reads CASSQDRTTSSTDTQYF. Partial CDR3 DNA: TGCGCCAGCAGCCAAGATCGGACTACCTCTAGCACAGATACG.

This clone was found many times. The read halts 3 residues ahead of the CDR3 end, with the missing end drawn from the germline J gene. The chain is built from TRBV7-2 and TRBJ2-5; 7 nucleotides agree with TRBD2. This CDR3 has 14 amino acids. V shed 10 bases and J 2 bases; nucleotides not matched to a gene: 10. CDR1 and CDR2 from the germline V gene are SGHTA and FQGNSA. CDR3 DNA, as far as it was read: TGTGCCACCAAATTAGCGGGCACTCAAGAGACC. Its translation is CATKLAGTQET. The entire CDR3 protein is CATKLAGTQETQYF.

This clone came up many times. Coverage ceases 3 residues before the CDR3 finishes, and the germline J gene fills in the end. The V gene is TRBV20-1, the J gene TRBJ2-5; 7 nucleotides line up with TRBD1. This CDR3 is built from 18 residues. Germline V gene sequence: CDR1 DFQATT, CDR2 SNEGSKA (reference sequence). V gave up 3 bases and J gave up 5 bases; unmatched junction bases: 21. The sequenced part of the CDR3 DNA is TGCAGTGCTAGGGGAAACGTAGGAGGAAGAGGGGGCCGGGAGACC. It is translated as CSARGNVGGRGGRET. The whole CDR3 region reads CSARGNVGGRGGRETQYF.

This clone was seen many times. The read comes to an end 3 residues before the CDR3 does, leaving the germline J gene to fill in the end. The V and J genes are TRBV5-1 and TRBJ1-1; 12 bases agree with TRBD1. Per germline, CDR1 SGHRS and CDR2 YFSETQ. V was pared by 2 bases and J by 5 bases, with 10 bases of the junction left unmatched. CDR3 size: 17 residues. The CDR3 loop is CASSLGTGGPGWTEAFF. CDR3 DNA (partial): TGCGCCAGCAGCTTAGGGACAGGGGGCCCGGGATGGACTGAA.

This clone showed up many times. Incomplete CDR3 DNA: TGTGCCAGCTCACCACCGGCCCAAGAGACC. The encoded protein is CASSPPAQET. The whole CDR3 reads CASSPPAQETQYF. The chain recombines TRBV18 with TRBJ2-5; D gene uncertain. The read finishes 3 residues shy of the CDR3 end, and the germline J gene is used to complete it. V was cut by 0 bases and J by 1 base, with 3 bases left in between. The germline gives CDR1 KGHSH, CDR2 LQKENI. The length of the CDR3 is 13 residues.

This clone was recorded many times. The read comes to an end 3 residues before the CDR3 does, leaving the germline J gene to fill in the end. V is TRBV5-8 and J is TRBJ2-5; D may be TRBD2 (5 bases). Germline CDR1 reads SGHTS; CDR2 reads YDEGEE. This CDR3 has 13 residues. Partial CDR3 DNA: TGTGCGTCGATCGGCAGTGAGGGAGAGACC. This translates into CASIGSEGET. The entire CDR3 sequence reads CASIGSEGETQYF.

This clone was seen many times. This CDR3 reads CASSLEGEGEKLFF. Partial CDR3 DNA: TGTGCCAGCAGCTTGGAAGGGGAGGGTGAAAAA. The chain couples TRBV7-9 to TRBJ1-4; perhaps TRBD1 as D (5 bases). Read data end 3 residues before the CDR3 end; the end is taken from the germline J gene. CDR1 is SEHNR, CDR2 FQNEAQ, per germline (reference sequence). This CDR3 is built from 14 residues. V was cut by 3 bases and J by 7 bases, with 12 bases left in between. Based on the CDR3 plus reference TRBV7-9 and TRBJ1-4, the full variable domain is DTGVSQNPRHKITKRGQNVTFRCDPISEHNRLYWYRQTLGQGPEFLTYFQNEAQLEKSRLLSDRFSAERPKGSFSTLEIQRTEQGDSAMYLCASSLEGEGEKLFFGSGTQLSVL.

This clone was observed many times. The read ends 3 residues shy of where the CDR3 ends; the end is completed using the germline J gene. This chain joins TRBV7-2 and TRBJ2-1, with unresolved D. Germline CDR1 is SGHTA and CDR2 is FQGNSA. V lost 5 bases and J lost 7, with 6 bases in between. The CDR3 extends over 11 amino acids. CDR3 residues: CASSLRNEQFF. Partial CDR3 DNA: TGTGCCAGCAGCCTACGGAATGAG.

At least ten counts were recorded for this clone. The read ends 3 residues early relative to the CDR3; the germline J gene fills the gap. The rearrangement uses TRBV27 and TRBJ1-1; the D gene is possibly TRBD1 (6 bases). CDR3 length: 14 residues. V lost 4 bases, J lost 1 base, and 10 bases lay in between. The germline gives CDR1 MNHEY, CDR2 SMNVEV (reference sequence). The sequenced CDR3 bases are TGTGCCAGCAGTTCTCAGGGGACGAACACTGAA. Protein: CASSSQGTNTE. The full CDR3 protein is CASSSQGTNTEAFF.

There are many counts of this clone. Read coverage stops 3 residues before the CDR3 terminus; the germline J gene supplies the remainder. The J gene is TRBJ2-7, the V gene TRBV6-2 or TRBV6-3, with a possible D match to TRBD1 (5 bases). The germline CDR1 and CDR2 sequences are MNHEY and SVGEGT. The V end lost 4 bases, the J end lost 3 bases, and 13 bases lay between the germline ends. The CDR3 sequence is 14 residues long. The CDR3 DNA, read in part, is TGTGCCAGCAGTTTAGGGGCGTTGGTCTACGAG. This encodes CASSLGALVYE. The complete CDR3 protein is CASSLGALVYEQYF.